The T cell receptor (beta chain) described here comes from a study of vaccination and CD4 T cells after COVID-19 (dated by TCRdb to 2022 to 2024). About the full investigation: Every convalescent patient had a positive nasal swab PCR test for SARS-CoV-2, with mild disease in nine patients and severe disease in one. The convalescent cohort comprised six males and four females, including two Hispanic individuals, seven Caucasians, two Asians and one multiracial person. Two doses of either the Pfizer-BioNTech BNT162b2 vaccine (n=8) or the Moderna mRNA-1273 vaccine (n=2) were administered to participants. Post-COVID blood samples were collected from convalescent patients a median of approximately 100 days after diagnosis, with a range of roughly 35 to 161 days. Post-vaccine blood samples were obtained a median of approximately 74 days after the second vaccine dose, with a range of roughly 14 to 241 days. Overlapping spike peptide pools from SARS-CoV-2 and from the common cold coronaviruses HCoV-NL63, HCoV-OC43 and HCoV-229E were used as culture stimuli. Control cultures used a CEFX viral epitope pool as positive control, an HIV-1 Nef peptide pool as negative control, or no peptide. In around 9 COVID-19 convalescent patients and a handful of infection-naive healthy vaccine recipients, researchers compared the spike-specific CD4+ TCR repertoire from before mRNA vaccination with the repertoire from after. The paper's findings and limits, for the study overall: Of the vaccine-specific clones found in convalescent patients, nearly all (304 of 307) were mono-reactive for SARS-CoV-2 spike instead of being cross-reactive with common cold coronaviruses. Only a relatively small number of convalescent patients were included in the study, and early timepoints following natural infection were not analyzed. Among convalescent patients, a median about 86% of the SARS-CoV-2-reactive clones seen after vaccination appeared only after vaccination, which suggests priming specific to the vaccine. Although the median number of SARS-CoV-2-reactive clonotypes went up from 20 to 25 after infection to 35 to 40 after vaccination, the increase was not significant.

Libraries were constructed by PCR. DNA from cultured CD4+ T cells was subjected to TCR sequencing with the Oncomine TCR Beta short-read assay at the Johns Hopkins FTIC core. Genomic DNA was extracted from the cultured CD4+ T cells with the QIAamp micro DNA kit. The Oncomine TCR Beta libraries from cultured CD4+ T cells were pooled using unique dual indexes and then sequenced on an Illumina iSeq 100. In the paper's pipeline: Non-productive sequences were removed, and CDR3s that did not start with C, did not end with F or W, or were shorter than 7 amino acids were discarded. The MANAFEST web application was used to identify antigen-specific clonotypes by comparing peptide-stimulated wells against reference wells and other culture wells. An FDR below 0.05, an odds ratio above 5, and a productive frequency above 0.1% in at least two of three replicate wells were required for clones to be considered positive. Clonotypes that were significantly expanded in both SARS-CoV-2 spike wells and at least one common cold coronavirus spike condition were defined as cross-reactive. Similarity between CDR3 sequences was evaluated in R version 3.6.1 using Levenshtein distances (stringdist) and unrooted phylogenetic trees (ape). TCRdb itself trimmed the public reads at Q25 with fastp, ran MiXCR and retained productive beta chains. Records with the same CDR3 protein are collapsed into one entry carrying the most frequent genes and DNA. These V and J calls rely on TCRdb rather than the paper's analysis. The sample table shows 15,000 to 20,000 distinct CDR3 sequences, and approximately 50% are seen once. The ten most abundant clones make up roughly 6.7% of the sample.

This clonotype was counted between two and nine times. Its antigen target is currently unknown. Base quality data are lacking; no much larger clone is found one base away. From the cysteine up to the phenylalanine, the CDR3 has a length of 16 residues. Only the CDR3 DNA stays, 48 bases, in frame from base 1. The junction shows trimming of 2 bases on V and 4 bases on J, plus 15 bases between the germline ends. The germline V gene specifies MNHNS as CDR1 and SASEGT as CDR2. Taken with the paper, the label for treatment or condition translates to: roughly ten-day PBMC culture with coronavirus spike peptide pools or control peptides (ViraFEST assay). The ViraFEST assay, used in the study, expanded antigen-specific T cells with peptide pools and then identified the expanded clonotypes through TCR sequencing. The convalescent patients' positive SARS-CoV-2 PCR tests fell between March and December 2020, which was before the Alpha, Beta and Delta variants emerged in the United States. Each well held some 2 million PBMCs cultured with roughly 10 ug/ml peptide pools in IMDM containing around 5% human AB serum and roughly 10 IU/ml IL-2. Half of the culture medium was replaced with fresh IL-2-containing medium on days 3 and 7. After about nine days of culture, CD4+ T cells were isolated by negative selection with the EasySep CD4+ T cell isolation kit. PBMCs were separated from whole blood using Ficoll-Paque Plus gradient centrifugation and then either used fresh or cryopreserved at -140C. Culture conditions were generally each tested in triplicate wells.

Material: CD4+ T cells from blood, cultured in vitro, obtained before SARS-CoV-2 vaccination. In this chain, TRBV6-1 is recombined with TRBJ1-5, with TRBD1 as a weak D call on 6 bases. This TCR derives from a human donor who had recovered from COVID-19. For the CDR3, the sequence is CASSEHWGRRNQPQHF. The DNA sequence is given as TGTGCCAGCAGTGAACACTGGGGGCGCCGGAATCAGCCCCAGCATTTT.